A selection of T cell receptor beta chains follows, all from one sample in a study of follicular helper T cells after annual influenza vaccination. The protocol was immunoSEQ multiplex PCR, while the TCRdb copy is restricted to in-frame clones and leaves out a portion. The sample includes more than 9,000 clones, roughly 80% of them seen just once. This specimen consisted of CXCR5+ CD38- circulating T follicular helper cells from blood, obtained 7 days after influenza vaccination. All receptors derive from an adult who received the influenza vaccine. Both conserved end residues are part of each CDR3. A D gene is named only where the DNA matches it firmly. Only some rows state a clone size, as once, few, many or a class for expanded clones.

TGTGCCAGCAGCGAAAGACAGACAGATACGCAGTATTTT	CASSERQTDTQYF	NA	NA	TRBJ2-3	TRBV11-2
TGTGCCAGCAGCCCAGGGGGGCCCTACGAGCAGTACTTC	CASSPGGPYEQYF	few	NA	TRBJ2-7	TRBV14
TGTGCCAGCAGTCCCGCCCCAGGGGCCGGGGAGCTGTTTTTT	CASSPAPGAGELFF	NA	NA	TRBJ2-2	TRBV2
TGCGCCAGCAGCGCACAGGGCGCCAGCACTGAAGCTTTCTTT	CASSAQGASTEAFF	NA	NA	TRBJ1-1	TRBV5-1
TGTGCCAGCAGCTTAAGCGGGGGACGTACCGGGGAGCTGTTTTTT	CASSLSGGRTGELFF	NA	TRBD2	TRBJ2-2	TRBV7-9
TGTGCCAGCAGCACCGGGACGAACACTGAAGCTTTCTTT	CASSTGTNTEAFF	NA	NA	TRBJ1-1	TRBV5-5
TGTGCCAGCAGCTTGGTAACACGGGATTCACCCCTCCACTTT	CASSLVTRDSPLHF	NA	NA	TRBJ1-6	TRBV5-5
TGTGCCAGCAGCTTGGCTCGTGGTTCTTCTGGGACACCCTCTAATGAGCAGTTCTTC	CASSLARGSSGTPSNEQFF	NA	NA	TRBJ2-1	TRBV5-4
TGCAGCGTTGAAGACCAAGGGGGAATGAGCTACACCTTC	CSVEDQGGMSYTF	few	NA	TRBJ1-2	TRBV29-1
TGTGCCAGCAGCAACCCCCCCCCTCGGGTTAACGAGCAGTACTTC	CASSNPPPRVNEQYF	NA	NA	TRBJ2-7	TRBV7-9
TGTGCCGTCTCTAGGGGGAACACTGAAGCTTTCTTT	CAVSRGNTEAFF	NA	NA	TRBJ1-1	TRBV10-3
TGTGCCAGCAGCGTAGGAGGGGAGTCTGGCTACACCTTC	CASSVGGESGYTF	NA	NA	TRBJ1-2	TRBV9
TGTGCCAGCTTGCAGCCGAATTCTGGAAACACCATATATTTT	CASLQPNSGNTIYF	few	NA	TRBJ1-3	TRBV6-4
TGTGCCAGCAGCCAGAAGACCCAAAGGGGCTCCTATAATTCACCCCTCCACTTT	CASSQKTQRGSYNSPLHF	few	NA	TRBJ1-6	TRBV11-2
TGCGCCAGCAGCTTGGACAGGCACAATGAGCAGTTCTTC	CASSLDRHNEQFF	NA	NA	TRBJ2-1	TRBV5-1
TGTGCCAGCAGCCTAGGACAGATCGGCTACACCTTC	CASSLGQIGYTF	NA	NA	TRBJ1-2	TRBV14
TGCGCCAGCAGTGAGCCCGCGGGGGAAAAACTGTTTTTT	CASSEPAGEKLFF	NA	NA	TRBJ1-4	TRBV10-2
TGTGCCAGCTCCCCCGCAGGGGAGGATTCACCCCTCCACTTT	CASSPAGEDSPLHF	NA	NA	TRBJ1-6	TRBV18
TGTGCCAGTAGTACCGGGACAGGGACGCAGTATTTT	CASSTGTGTQYF	NA	TRBD1	TRBJ2-3	TRBV19
TGTGCCACCAGCCTACTAGCGGGGGGGATTGAGCAGTTCTTC	CATSLLAGGIEQFF	NA	TRBD2	TRBJ2-1	TRBV15
TGTGCCAGCAGTTTTGCGGGGTTCTCCACTAATGAAAAACTGTTTTTT	CASSFAGFSTNEKLFF	NA	NA	TRBJ1-4	TRBV28
TGTGCCTGGAGAGACAGACGAACGGGCGGGGAGCTGTTTTTT	CAWRDRRTGGELFF	NA	NA	TRBJ2-2	TRBV30
TGTGCCAGCAGCTTAAGACCTAGCGGAGCCTACAATGAGCAGTTCTTC	CASSLRPSGAYNEQFF	NA	TRBD2	TRBJ2-1	TRBV7-2
TGTGCCAGTAGTATAGGCAGATTGAACTATGGCTACACCTTC	CASSIGRLNYGYTF	NA	NA	TRBJ1-2	TRBV19
TGTGCCAGCAACCGTGGGGGCAATTGGCCCCAGCATTTT	CASNRGGNWPQHF	NA	NA	TRBJ1-5	TRBV2
TGTGCCTGGAGACGACAGGGAGATGAAAAACTGTTTTTT	CAWRRQGDEKLFF	NA	TRBD1	TRBJ1-4	TRBV30
TGTGCCACCAGCAGAGATACAATGGACAGCCCACGTTGGGAAAACATTCAGTACTTC	CATSRDTMDSPRWENIQYF	once	NA	TRBJ2-4	TRBV15
TGTGCCAGCAGCTTAGGGACTAGCGGGGGGTACAATGAGCAGTTCTTC	CASSLGTSGGYNEQFF	once	TRBD2	TRBJ2-1	TRBV7-2
TGTGCCAGCAGCTTCGATCCGGGACAGGAAACTGAAGCTTTCTTT	CASSFDPGQETEAFF	NA	TRBD1	TRBJ1-1	TRBV5-4
TGTGCCAGCAGCTCCTTTCGGGACAGTAAAACCTACGAGCAGTACTTC	CASSSFRDSKTYEQYF	NA	TRBD1	TRBJ2-7	TRBV7-9
TGTGCCAGCTCCCGGGGGGGCACCTTTTTGTCTGAAGCTTTCTTT	CASSRGGTFLSEAFF	once	NA	TRBJ1-1	TRBV18
TGTGCCAGCAGCCCCGTCGGGGCTGGGAAACTGTTTTTT	CASSPVGAGKLFF	once	NA	TRBJ1-4	TRBV7-6
TGCAGCGTGATGGTCCGCTCCACCGGGGAGCTGTTTTTT	CSVMVRSTGELFF	NA	NA	TRBJ2-2	TRBV29-1